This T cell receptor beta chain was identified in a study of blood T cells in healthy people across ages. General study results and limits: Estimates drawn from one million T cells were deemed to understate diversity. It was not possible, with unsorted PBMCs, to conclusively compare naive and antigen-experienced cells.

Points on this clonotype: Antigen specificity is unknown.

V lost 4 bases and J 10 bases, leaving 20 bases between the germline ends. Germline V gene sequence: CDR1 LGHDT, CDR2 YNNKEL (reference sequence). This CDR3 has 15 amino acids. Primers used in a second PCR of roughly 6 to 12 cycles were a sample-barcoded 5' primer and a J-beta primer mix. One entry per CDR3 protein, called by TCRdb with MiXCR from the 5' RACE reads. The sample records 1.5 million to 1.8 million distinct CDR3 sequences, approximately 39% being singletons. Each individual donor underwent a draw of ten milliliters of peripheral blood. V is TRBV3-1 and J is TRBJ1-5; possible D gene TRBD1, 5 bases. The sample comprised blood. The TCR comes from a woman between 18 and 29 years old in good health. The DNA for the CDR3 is TGTGCCAGCAGCCCTGGTGGGGACTTTTACCGACCCCAGCATTTT. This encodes CASSPGGDFYRPQHF.